One T cell receptor beta chain is described in this entry. This entry comes from a study of blood T cell repertoires in COVID-19. Assay: immunoSEQ multiplex PCR; the TCRdb copy retains only in-frame clones and omits some. The repertoire holds 24,000 or so clones, with around 86% as singletons. Sample: peripheral blood. The source is an elderly woman with acute or convalescent COVID-19.

CDR3 nucleotide sequence: TGCGCCAGCAGCTTGGCAACTAGCGGGAGTGGGGCAGATACGCAGTATTTT. Its translation is CASSLATSGSGADTQYF. The genes are TRBV5-1 and TRBJ2-3, with 11 bases lining up with TRBD2. This CDR3 region has 17 residues. V was clipped by 0 bases and J by 4 bases; unmatched bases: 7. CDR1 and CDR2 from the germline V gene are SGHRS and YFSETQ.